The rows below give T cell receptor beta chains drawn from one sample of a study of shared clonotypes between healthy human individuals. Here immunoSEQ multiplex PCR was the method, and the copy in TCRdb shows in-frame clones only, minus some. This table holds about 2 million clones, roughly 94% found once. Sequencing was carried out using naive CD4+ T cells sorted from blood. The source is a young man in good health. CDR3s include the opening cysteine and the closing phenylalanine or tryptophan. D genes are given only for firm matches. Clone size is given for some rows only: seen once, a few or many times, or a class if the clone is expanded.

v_gene: TRBV2
abundance: .
d_gene: .
j_gene: TRBJ2-7
CDR3nt: TGTGCCAGCAGGCGACAGAGCAACTCCTACGAGCAGTACTTC
CDR3aa: CASRRQSNSYEQYF

v_gene: TRBV5-1
abundance: .
d_gene: TRBD1
j_gene: TRBJ2-5
CDR3nt: TGCGCCAGCAGCTTGGTGGGACAGTGGTACCAAGAGACCCAGTACTTC
CDR3aa: CASSLVGQWYQETQYF

v_gene: TRBV6-5
abundance: .
d_gene: .
j_gene: TRBJ2-3
CDR3nt: TGTGCCAGCACGTCACGTGGAGATACGCAGTATTTT
CDR3aa: CASTSRGDTQYF

v_gene: TRBV6-1
abundance: .
d_gene: .
j_gene: TRBJ1-2
CDR3nt: TGTGCCAGTTCTGATGACAGGATTGCCTATGGCTACACCTTC
CDR3aa: CASSDDRIAYGYTF

v_gene: TRBV5-6
abundance: .
d_gene: .
j_gene: TRBJ2-2
CDR3nt: TGTGCCAGCAGCTGGGAGCGGGTACACTATATTGGGGAGCTGTTTTTT
CDR3aa: CASSWERVHYIGELFF

v_gene: TRBV5-5
abundance: .
d_gene: .
j_gene: TRBJ2-1
CDR3nt: TGTGCCAGCAGCTTCTCAGCGCACAATGAGCAGTTCTTC
CDR3aa: CASSFSAHNEQFF

v_gene: TRBV2
abundance: .
d_gene: .
j_gene: TRBJ1-2
CDR3nt: TGTGCCAGCAGTGAACGGGGGGTTACTAACTATGGCTACACCTTC
CDR3aa: CASSERGVTNYGYTF

v_gene: TRBV25-1
abundance: .
d_gene: .
j_gene: TRBJ2-7
CDR3nt: TGTGCCAGCAGTCGACGGGACCTCTACGAGCAGTACTTC
CDR3aa: CASSRRDLYEQYF

v_gene: TRBV5-1
abundance: .
d_gene: .
j_gene: TRBJ1-6
CDR3nt: TGCGCCAGCAGCTTTGGGACAAGCAGCTCCTATAATTCACCCCTCCACTTT
CDR3aa: CASSFGTSSSYNSPLHF

v_gene: TRBV7-9
abundance: .
d_gene: TRBD2
j_gene: TRBJ2-1
CDR3nt: TGTGCCAGCAGCTTTTGGCTAGCGGGAGACTTGGAGCAGTTCTTC
CDR3aa: CASSFWLAGDLEQFF

v_gene: TRBV7-8
abundance: .
d_gene: .
j_gene: TRBJ2-5
CDR3nt: TGTGCCAGCAGCTTAGGAGTGAAGGGCAGAAAGTACCAAGAGACCCAGTACTTC
CDR3aa: CASSLGVKGRKYQETQYF

v_gene: TRBV5-4
abundance: .
d_gene: .
j_gene: TRBJ2-3
CDR3nt: TGTGCCAGCAGCTTGGGGGGCCAGGGAACAGATACGCAGTATTTT
CDR3aa: CASSLGGQGTDTQYF

v_gene: TRBV5-1
abundance: .
d_gene: .
j_gene: TRBJ2-7
CDR3nt: TGCGCCTCCACATACCCGACCTACGAGCAGTACTTC
CDR3aa: CASTYPTYEQYF

v_gene: TRBV6-4
abundance: .
d_gene: TRBD1
j_gene: TRBJ1-2
CDR3nt: TGTGCCAGCAGCCCACAGACAGGGGGAGGCTACACCTTC
CDR3aa: CASSPQTGGGYTF

v_gene: TRBV10-2
abundance: .
d_gene: .
j_gene: TRBJ1-1
CDR3nt: TGCGCCAGCAGTGAGTCACAGGTTCAAGTCGCTGAAGCTTTCTTT
CDR3aa: CASSESQVQVAEAFF

v_gene: TRBV20-1
abundance: .
d_gene: .
j_gene: TRBJ2-2
CDR3nt: TGCAGTGCTGGGACGGCCGGGGAGCTGTTTTTT
CDR3aa: CSAGTAGELFF

v_gene: TRBV27
abundance: .
d_gene: .
j_gene: TRBJ1-4
CDR3nt: TGTGCCAGCAGTTTGGGGCTGGGATCGACTAATGAAAAACTGTTTTTT
CDR3aa: CASSLGLGSTNEKLFF

v_gene: TRBV28
abundance: .
d_gene: .
j_gene: TRBJ1-5
CDR3nt: TGTGCCAGCAGGCTAGACAGTAGCAATCAGCCCCAGCATTTT
CDR3aa: CASRLDSSNQPQHF

v_gene: TRBV9
abundance: .
d_gene: .
j_gene: TRBJ2-2
CDR3nt: TGTGCCAGCAGCGTTTCCGACTACGATACCGGGGAGCTGTTTTTT
CDR3aa: CASSVSDYDTGELFF

v_gene: TRBV4-1
abundance: .
d_gene: TRBD1
j_gene: TRBJ2-5
CDR3nt: TGCGCCAGCAGCCAAGAGGCCCGGGGGGGGACAGGGGCCCAGTACTTC
CDR3aa: CASSQEARGGTGAQYF

v_gene: TRBV15
abundance: .
d_gene: TRBD1
j_gene: TRBJ1-2
CDR3nt: TGTGCCACCAGCAGAGAGGAGACAGGGGCTCGGAAGGGCTACACCTTC
CDR3aa: CATSREETGARKGYTF

v_gene: TRBV11-3
abundance: .
d_gene: .
j_gene: TRBJ1-1
CDR3nt: TGTGCCAGCAGCCCCCGGGGGAAGACTGAAGCTTTCTTT
CDR3aa: CASSPRGKTEAFF

v_gene: TRBV5-1
abundance: .
d_gene: TRBD1
j_gene: TRBJ2-3
CDR3nt: TGCGCCAGCAGCCCTCAGACAGGGAGTATGGATACGCAGTATTTT
CDR3aa: CASSPQTGSMDTQYF

v_gene: TRBV4-1
abundance: .
d_gene: TRBD1
j_gene: TRBJ1-3
CDR3nt: TGCGCCAGCAGGAACCCGGGACAGGGTATTTCTGGAAACACCATATATTTT
CDR3aa: CASRNPGQGISGNTIYF

v_gene: TRBV25-1
abundance: .
d_gene: .
j_gene: TRBJ1-3
CDR3nt: TGTGCCAGCAGTGTCGCCGGGACGCAAGGAAACACCATATATTTT
CDR3aa: CASSVAGTQGNTIYF

v_gene: TRBV7-9
abundance: .
d_gene: .
j_gene: TRBJ1-1
CDR3nt: TGTGCCAGCAGCCAAGGAGGGGCAGAGAACACTGAAGCTTTCTTT
CDR3aa: CASSQGGAENTEAFF

v_gene: TRBV5-6
abundance: .
d_gene: TRBD1
j_gene: TRBJ1-2
CDR3nt: TGTGCCAGCAGCTTGGGACAGGGATTTGGCTACACCTTC
CDR3aa: CASSLGQGFGYTF

v_gene: TRBV5-1
abundance: .
d_gene: TRBD1
j_gene: TRBJ2-3
CDR3nt: TGCGCCAGCAGCCGGGGACAGACGATTACAGATACGCAGTATTTT
CDR3aa: CASSRGQTITDTQYF

v_gene: TRBV4-1
abundance: .
d_gene: .
j_gene: TRBJ1-4
CDR3nt: TGCGCCAGCAGCCAAGATTTGGGGAAAGATGAAAAACTGTTTTTT
CDR3aa: CASSQDLGKDEKLFF

v_gene: TRBV4-1
abundance: .
d_gene: .
j_gene: TRBJ1-2
CDR3nt: TGCGCCAGCAGCCAAGAAAGTAGGACCCCCCTCAGCTACACCTTC
CDR3aa: CASSQESRTPLSYTF

v_gene: TRBV2
abundance: once
d_gene: TRBD1
j_gene: TRBJ1-2
CDR3nt: TGTGCCAGCAGGATCGACAGGGGTGAAGACTATGGCTACACCTTC
CDR3aa: CASRIDRGEDYGYTF

v_gene: TRBV9
abundance: .
d_gene: .
j_gene: TRBJ1-3
CDR3nt: TGTGCCAGCAGCGCTAGAGGAGGGTTAGGTGGAAACACCATATATTTT
CDR3aa: CASSARGGLGGNTIYF

v_gene: TRBV10-3
abundance: once
d_gene: .
j_gene: TRBJ1-5
CDR3nt: TGTGCCATCAGTGAGTGGGATAGCAATCAGCCCCAGCATTTT
CDR3aa: CAISEWDSNQPQHF

v_gene: TRBV11-3
abundance: few
d_gene: .
j_gene: TRBJ2-7
CDR3nt: TGTGCCAGCAGCTCCAGGCCCGAAGGTGGGGAAAACTACGAGCAGTACTTC
CDR3aa: CASSSRPEGGENYEQYF

v_gene: TRBV21-1
abundance: once
d_gene: .
j_gene: TRBJ2-7
CDR3nt: TGTGCCAGCAGCAAAGTGGAGTTCGAGCAGTACTTC
CDR3aa: CASSKVEFEQYF

v_gene: TRBV7-8
abundance: .
d_gene: .
j_gene: TRBJ1-1
CDR3nt: TGTGCCAGCAGCTTAGCTTCCAGCTTGAACACTGAAGCTTTCTTT
CDR3aa: CASSLASSLNTEAFF

v_gene: TRBV28
abundance: once
d_gene: .
j_gene: TRBJ1-2
CDR3nt: TGTGCCAGCAGTAAAACAGCCGCTAACTATGGCTACACCTTC
CDR3aa: CASSKTAANYGYTF

v_gene: TRBV6-1
abundance: .
d_gene: TRBD2
j_gene: TRBJ2-1
CDR3nt: TGTGCCAGCAGTGAAAACGGACTAGCGGGTTTCAATGAGCAGTTCTTC
CDR3aa: CASSENGLAGFNEQFF

v_gene: TRBV5-4
abundance: once
d_gene: TRBD2
j_gene: TRBJ2-3
CDR3nt: TGTGCCAGCAGCTTGGCGGTCTTGGCGGGAGGGCCAACAGATACGCAGTATTTT
CDR3aa: CASSLAVLAGGPTDTQYF

v_gene: TRBV5-1
abundance: .
d_gene: TRBD1
j_gene: TRBJ2-5
CDR3nt: TGCGCCAGCAGCCAGTCAGGGGGACCGTACCAAGAGACCCAGTACTTC
CDR3aa: CASSQSGGPYQETQYF

v_gene: TRBV18
abundance: .
d_gene: TRBD1
j_gene: TRBJ2-7
CDR3nt: TGTGCCAGCTCCCCCCAGACAGGGATAGCCTACGAGCAGTACTTC
CDR3aa: CASSPQTGIAYEQYF

v_gene: TRBV21-1
abundance: .
d_gene: .
j_gene: TRBJ1-6
CDR3nt: TGTGCCAGCCCCCATTCACCCCTCCACTTT
CDR3aa: CASPHSPLHF

v_gene: TRBV5-1
abundance: .
d_gene: .
j_gene: TRBJ2-1
CDR3nt: TGCGCCAGCAGCTTCGATGTGCGGGGTGAGCAGTTCTTC
CDR3aa: CASSFDVRGEQFF

v_gene: TRBV9
abundance: .
d_gene: .
j_gene: TRBJ2-7
CDR3nt: TGTGCCAGCAGCGTAGATATTAATCCCTCCTACGAGCAGTACTTC
CDR3aa: CASSVDINPSYEQYF

v_gene: TRBV6-4
abundance: .
d_gene: TRBD1
j_gene: TRBJ2-2
CDR3nt: TGTGCCAGCACAGGACAGGGGAACACCGGGGAGCTGTTTTTT
CDR3aa: CASTGQGNTGELFF

v_gene: TRBV5-1
abundance: .
d_gene: .
j_gene: TRBJ2-3
CDR3nt: TGCGCCAGCAGCTACCGGGACAGCACAGATACGCAGTATTTT
CDR3aa: CASSYRDSTDTQYF